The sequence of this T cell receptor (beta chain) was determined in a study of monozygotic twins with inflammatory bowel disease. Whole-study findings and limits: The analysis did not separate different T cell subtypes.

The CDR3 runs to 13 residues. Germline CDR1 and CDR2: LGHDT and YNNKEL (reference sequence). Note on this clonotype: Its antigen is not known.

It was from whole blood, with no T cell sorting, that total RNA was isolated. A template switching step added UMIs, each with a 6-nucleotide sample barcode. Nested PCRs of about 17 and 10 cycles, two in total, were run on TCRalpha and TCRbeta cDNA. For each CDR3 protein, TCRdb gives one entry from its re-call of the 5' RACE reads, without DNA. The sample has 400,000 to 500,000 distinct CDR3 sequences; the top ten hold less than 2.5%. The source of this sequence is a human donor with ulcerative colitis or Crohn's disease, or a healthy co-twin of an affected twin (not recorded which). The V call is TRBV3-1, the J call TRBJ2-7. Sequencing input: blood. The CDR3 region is CASSQEGSGEQYF.